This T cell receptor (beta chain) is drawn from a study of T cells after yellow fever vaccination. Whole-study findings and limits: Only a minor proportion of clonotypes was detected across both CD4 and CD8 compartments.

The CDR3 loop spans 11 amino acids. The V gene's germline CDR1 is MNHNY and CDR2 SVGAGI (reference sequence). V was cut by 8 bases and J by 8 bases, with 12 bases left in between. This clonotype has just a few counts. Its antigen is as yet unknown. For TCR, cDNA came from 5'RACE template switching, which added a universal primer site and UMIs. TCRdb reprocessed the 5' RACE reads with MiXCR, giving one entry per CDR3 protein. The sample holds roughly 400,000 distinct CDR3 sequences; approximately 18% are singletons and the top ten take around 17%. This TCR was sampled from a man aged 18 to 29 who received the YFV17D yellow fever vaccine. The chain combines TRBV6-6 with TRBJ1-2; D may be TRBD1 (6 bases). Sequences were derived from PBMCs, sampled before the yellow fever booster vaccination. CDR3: CASRDTPGYTF. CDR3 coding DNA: TGTGCCAGCCGGGACACACCCGGCTACACCTTC.